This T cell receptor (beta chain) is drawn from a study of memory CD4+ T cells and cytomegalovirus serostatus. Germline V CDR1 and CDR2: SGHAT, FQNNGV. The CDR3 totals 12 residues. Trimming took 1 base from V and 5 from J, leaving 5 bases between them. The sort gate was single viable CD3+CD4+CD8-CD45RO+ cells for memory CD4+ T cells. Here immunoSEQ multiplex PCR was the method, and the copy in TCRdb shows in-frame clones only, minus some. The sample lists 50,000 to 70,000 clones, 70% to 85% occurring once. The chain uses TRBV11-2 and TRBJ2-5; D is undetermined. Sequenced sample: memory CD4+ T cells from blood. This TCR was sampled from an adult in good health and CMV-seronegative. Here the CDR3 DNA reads TGTGCCAGCAGCTTAGGTTCGGAGACCCAGTACTTC. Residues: CASSLGSETQYF.